This T cell receptor beta chain was obtained from a study of graft-versus-host responses after intestinal transplantation. Turning to the study itself: Tacrolimus plus steroids were given to all recipients for approximately three years, preceded by anti-thymocyte globulin induction. Study-level findings and limits: Peak GvH clone levels in circulation were associated with early post-transplant HvG declines. GvH clones turned up in recipient marrow; some had shown up first in ileum or blood. Graft-donor T cell macrochimerism coincided with high graft-versus-host to host-versus-graft clonal ratios in allografts.

The count of this clone is one. Its antigen is currently unknown. The protocol was immunoSEQ multiplex PCR, while the TCRdb copy is restricted to in-frame clones and leaves out a portion. This sample carries 85,000 to 100,000 clones, roughly 82% of them seen once, and the ten largest clones take 1.4%. Trimming took 0 bases from V and 7 from J, leaving 13 bases between them. Germline V gives CDR1 SGHRS, CDR2 YFSETQ. The CDR3 contains 15 residues. The source is a human patient who received an intestinal transplant, so some T cells may come from the graft donor. The source was PBMCs, collected 255 days after intestinal transplant. This chain links TRBV5-1 with TRBJ1-4; D unresolved. CDR3 nucleotides: TGCGCCAGCAGCTTGGCGTTGGGAGCCCCTGAAAAACTGTTTTTT. This sequence encodes CASSLALGAPEKLFF.